This T cell receptor beta chain was observed in a study of CD8+ T cells in alopecia areata. On this clone: Its cognate antigen is unknown.

This sample's treatment: oral pan-JAK inhibitor, 5-10 mg twice daily. Specimens obtained from alopecia areata patients comprised lesional scalp punch biopsies and peripheral blood. Sorting from PBMCs produced CD4+ and CD8+ T cells. The CDR3 spans 14 residues. The germline CDR1 and CDR2 sequences are GTSNPN and SVGIG (reference sequence). V gave up 3 bases and J gave up 4 bases, with 15 bases separating them. Reverse transcription of extracted RNA yielded cDNA, which provided the sequencing template. Method: immunoSEQ multiplex PCR; TCRdb's copy keeps in-frame clones and lacks some. The sample consists of some 110,000 clones, around 58% of them appearing once. General observations from the study: Expanded CD8+ clones among the top 100, as well as scalp clonality, were significantly decreased by tofacitinib. It was observed that many expanded lesional clones persisted in scalp and blood during tofacitinib.

The rearrangement links TRBV30 to TRBJ1-2; D possibly corresponds to TRBD1 (5 bases). The sample consisted of CD8+ T cells sorted from blood, taken at week 4, from a patient treated with tofacitinib. This clonotype originated in a human donor with alopecia areata. This chain's CDR3 is CAWRHRSSGYGYTF. CDR3 coding DNA: TGTGCCTGGAGACACAGGAGCAGCGGCTATGGCTACACCTTC. Filled out from reference TRBV30 and TRBJ1-2, the complete variable domain reads SQTIHQWPATLVQPVGSPLSLECTVEGTSNPNLYWYRQAAGRGLQLLFYSVGIGQISSEVPQNLSASRPQDRQFILSSKKLLLSDSGFYLCAWRHRSSGYGYTFGSGTRLTVV.